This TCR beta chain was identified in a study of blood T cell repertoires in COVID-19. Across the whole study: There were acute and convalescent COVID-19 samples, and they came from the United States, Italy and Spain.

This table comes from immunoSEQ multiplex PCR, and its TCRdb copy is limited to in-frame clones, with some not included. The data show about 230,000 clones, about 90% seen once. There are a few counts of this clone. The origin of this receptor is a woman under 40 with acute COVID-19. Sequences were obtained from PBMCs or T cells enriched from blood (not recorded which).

CDR3 amino acids: CASSPWGQGVTEAFF. The DNA of the CDR3 is TGTGCCAGCAGCCCCTGGGGACAGGGGGTGACTGAAGCTTTCTTT. The chain employs TRBV7-2 and TRBJ1-1; 11 nucleotides agree with TRBD1. The CDR3 covers 15 residues. CDR1 is SGHTA, CDR2 FQGNSA, per germline. V lost 5 bases, J lost 5 bases, and 7 bases stayed unmatched.